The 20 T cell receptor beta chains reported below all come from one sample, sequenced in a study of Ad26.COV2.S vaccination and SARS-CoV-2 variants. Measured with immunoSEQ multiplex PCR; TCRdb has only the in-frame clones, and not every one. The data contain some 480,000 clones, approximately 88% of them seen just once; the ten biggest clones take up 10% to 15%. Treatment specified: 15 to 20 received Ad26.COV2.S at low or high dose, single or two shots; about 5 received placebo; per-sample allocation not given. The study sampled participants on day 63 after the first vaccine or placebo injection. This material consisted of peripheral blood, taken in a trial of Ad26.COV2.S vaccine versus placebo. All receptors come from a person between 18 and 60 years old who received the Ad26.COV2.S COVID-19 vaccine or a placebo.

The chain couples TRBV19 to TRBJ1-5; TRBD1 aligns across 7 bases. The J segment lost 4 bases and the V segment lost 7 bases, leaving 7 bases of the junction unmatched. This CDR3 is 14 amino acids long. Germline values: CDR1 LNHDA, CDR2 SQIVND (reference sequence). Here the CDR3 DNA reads TGTGCCAGTAAGGGAGGGGGCGGGAATCAGCCCCAGCATTTT. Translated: CASKGGGGNQPQHF.

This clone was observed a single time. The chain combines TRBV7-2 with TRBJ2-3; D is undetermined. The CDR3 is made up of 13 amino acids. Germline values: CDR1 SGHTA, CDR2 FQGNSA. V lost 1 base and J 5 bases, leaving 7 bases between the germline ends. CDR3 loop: CASSLVAVDTQYF. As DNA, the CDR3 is TGTGCCAGCAGCTTAGTTGCGGTAGATACGCAGTATTTT.

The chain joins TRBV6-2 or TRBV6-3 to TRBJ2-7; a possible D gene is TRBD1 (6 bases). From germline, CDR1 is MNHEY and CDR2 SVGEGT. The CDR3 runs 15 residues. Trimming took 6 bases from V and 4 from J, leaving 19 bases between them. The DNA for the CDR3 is TGTGCCAGCAGCACTACAGGGTGGAAGGGTTACGAGCAGTACTTC. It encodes CASSTTGWKGYEQYF.

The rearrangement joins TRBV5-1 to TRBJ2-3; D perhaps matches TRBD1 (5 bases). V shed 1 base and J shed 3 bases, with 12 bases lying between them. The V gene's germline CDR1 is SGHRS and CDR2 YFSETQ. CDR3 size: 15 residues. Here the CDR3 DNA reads TGCGCCAGCAGCTTGTTTTCAGGGTCTACAGATACGCAGTATTTT. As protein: CASSLFSGSTDTQYF.

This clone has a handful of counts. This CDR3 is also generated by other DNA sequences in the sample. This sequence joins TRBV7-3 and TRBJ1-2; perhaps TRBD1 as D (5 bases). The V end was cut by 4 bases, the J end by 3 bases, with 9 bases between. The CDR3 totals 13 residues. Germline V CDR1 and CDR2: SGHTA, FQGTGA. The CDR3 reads CASSYGGYYGYTF. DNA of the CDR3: TGTGCCAGCAGCTATGGGGGATACTATGGCTACACCTTC.

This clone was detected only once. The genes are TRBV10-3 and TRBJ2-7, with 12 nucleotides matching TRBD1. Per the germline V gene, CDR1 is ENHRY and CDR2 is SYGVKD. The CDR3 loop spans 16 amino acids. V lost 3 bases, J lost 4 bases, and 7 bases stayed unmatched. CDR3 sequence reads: CAISDGTGQGAYEQYF. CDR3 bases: TGTGCCATCAGTGACGGGACGGGACAGGGGGCTTACGAGCAGTACTTC.

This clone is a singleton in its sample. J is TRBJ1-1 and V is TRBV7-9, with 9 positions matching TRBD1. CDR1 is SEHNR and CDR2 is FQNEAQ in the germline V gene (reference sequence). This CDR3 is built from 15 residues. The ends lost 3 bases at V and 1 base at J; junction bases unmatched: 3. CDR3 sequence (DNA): TGTGCCAGCAGCTTTGGGGGACAGGGGAACACTGAAGCTTTCTTT. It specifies CASSFGGQGNTEAFF.

CDR3 protein: CASSQRGQPRGTDTQYF. CDR3 DNA: TGTGCCAGCAGCCAAAGGGGCCAACCTAGGGGCACAGATACGCAGTATTTT. The chain uses TRBV3-1 (or the pseudogene TRBV3-2) and TRBJ2-3, with D perhaps matching TRBD1 (5 bases). V was pared by 2 bases and J by 1 base, with 16 bases between. This CDR3 has 17 residues. The germline CDR1 and CDR2 sequences are LGHDT and YNNKEL (reference sequence).

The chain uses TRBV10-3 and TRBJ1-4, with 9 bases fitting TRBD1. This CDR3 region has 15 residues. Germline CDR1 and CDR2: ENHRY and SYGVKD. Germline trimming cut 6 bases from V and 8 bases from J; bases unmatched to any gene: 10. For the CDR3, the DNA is TGTGCCATCAGAAGCAGCGGGACAGGGCTGGAAAAACTGTTTTTT. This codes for CAIRSSGTGLEKLFF.

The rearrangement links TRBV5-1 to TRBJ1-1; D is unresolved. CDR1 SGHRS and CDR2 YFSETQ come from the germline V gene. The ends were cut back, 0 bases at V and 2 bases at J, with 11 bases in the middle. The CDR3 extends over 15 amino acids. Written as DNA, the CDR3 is TGCGCCAGCAGCTTGGCCCGGCAACCCAACACTGAAGCTTTCTTT. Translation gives CASSLARQPNTEAFF.

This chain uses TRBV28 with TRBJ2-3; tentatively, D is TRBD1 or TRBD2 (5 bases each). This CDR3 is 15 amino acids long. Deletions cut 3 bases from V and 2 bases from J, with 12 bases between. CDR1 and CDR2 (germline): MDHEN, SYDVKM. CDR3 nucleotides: TGTGCCAGCAGTTTCGGGGCACCGGCCACAGATACGCAGTATTTT. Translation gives CASSFGAPATDTQYF.

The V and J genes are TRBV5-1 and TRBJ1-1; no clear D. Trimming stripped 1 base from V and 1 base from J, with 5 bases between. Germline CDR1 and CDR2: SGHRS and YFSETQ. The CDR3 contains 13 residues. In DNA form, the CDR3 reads TGCGCCAGCAGCTTGATTTGGAACACTGAAGCTTTCTTT. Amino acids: CASSLIWNTEAFF.

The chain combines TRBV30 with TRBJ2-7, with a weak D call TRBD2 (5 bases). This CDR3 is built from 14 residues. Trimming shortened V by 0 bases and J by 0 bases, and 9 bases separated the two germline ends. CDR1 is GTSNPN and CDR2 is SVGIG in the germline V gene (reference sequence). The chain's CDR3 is CAWSVGGFSYEQYF. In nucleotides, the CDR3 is TGTGCCTGGAGTGTGGGCGGGTTCTCCTACGAGCAGTACTTC.

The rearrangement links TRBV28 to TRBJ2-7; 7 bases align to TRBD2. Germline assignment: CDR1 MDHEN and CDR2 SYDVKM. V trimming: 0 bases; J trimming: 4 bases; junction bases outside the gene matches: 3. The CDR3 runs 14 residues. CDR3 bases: TGTGCCAGCAGTTTATGGAGTAGCGGGTACGAGCAGTACTTC. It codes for CASSLWSSGYEQYF.

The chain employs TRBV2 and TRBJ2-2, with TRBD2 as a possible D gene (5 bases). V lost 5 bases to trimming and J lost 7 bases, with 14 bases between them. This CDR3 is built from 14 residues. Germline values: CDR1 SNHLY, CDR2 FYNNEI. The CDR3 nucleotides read TGTGCCAGCAGTCTCTCGGATCGGGGCGGGGAGCTGTTTTTT. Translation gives CASSLSDRGGELFF.

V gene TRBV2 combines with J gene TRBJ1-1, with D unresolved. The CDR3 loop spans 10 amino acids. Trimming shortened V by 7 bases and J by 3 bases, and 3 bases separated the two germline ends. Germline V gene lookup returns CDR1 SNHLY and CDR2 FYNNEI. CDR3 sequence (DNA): TGTGCCAGCATGGACACTGAAGCTTTCTTT. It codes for CASMDTEAFF.

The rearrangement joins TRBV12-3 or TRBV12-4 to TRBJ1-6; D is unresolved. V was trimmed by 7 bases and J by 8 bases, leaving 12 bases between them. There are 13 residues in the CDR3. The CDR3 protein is CASKLDGDSPLHF. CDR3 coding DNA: TGTGCCAGCAAGCTGGACGGCGATTCACCCCTCCACTTT.

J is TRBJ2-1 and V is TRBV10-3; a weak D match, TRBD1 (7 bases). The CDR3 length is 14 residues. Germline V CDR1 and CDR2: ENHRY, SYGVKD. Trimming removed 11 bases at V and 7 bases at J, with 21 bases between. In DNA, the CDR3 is TGTGCCTCCAGGGGGGACTGGGCTGGGAATGAGCAGTTCTTC. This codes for CASRGDWAGNEQFF.

The CDR3 DNA follows: TGTGCCAGCAGCCCTAATCGAGGGGGGTCGGTGGGCAAAAACATTCAGTACTTC. Translated: CASSPNRGGSVGKNIQYF. V usage is TRBV4-2 and J usage is TRBJ2-4, with D possibly called TRBD1 or TRBD2 (6 bases each). The CDR3 totals 18 residues. In germline, CDR1 is LGHNA, CDR2 YNFKEQ. V lost 4 bases and J 3 bases, leaving 22 bases between the germline ends.

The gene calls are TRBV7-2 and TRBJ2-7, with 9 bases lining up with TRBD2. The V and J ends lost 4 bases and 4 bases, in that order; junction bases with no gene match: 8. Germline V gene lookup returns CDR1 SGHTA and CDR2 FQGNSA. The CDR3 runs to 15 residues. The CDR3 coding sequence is TGTGCCAGCAGCTCGATAGCGGGAGACGTTTACGAGCAGTACTTC. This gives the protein CASSSIAGDVYEQYF.